The next 28 T cell receptor beta chains were all read from a single sample in a study of blood T cell repertoires in COVID-19. Profiled with immunoSEQ multiplex PCR; TCRdb holds only in-frame clones, not every one. The sample consists of about 55,000 clones, more than 80% of them appearing once. Sequenced: peripheral blood. Receptor source: a human donor with active COVID-19. The donor label of this sample is uncertain.

The genes are TRBV6-2 or TRBV6-3 and TRBJ1-5, with D perhaps TRBD1 (6 bases). The CDR3 is made up of 16 amino acids. Germline V gene data show CDR1 as MNHEY and CDR2 as SVGEGT. V was clipped by 4 bases and J by 4 bases, with 17 bases between them. The CDR3 nucleotides are TGTGCCAGCAGTTTCCCCAGGGGTTCGGGGAATCAGCCCCAGCATTTT. Translating gives CASSFPRGSGNQPQHF.

The J gene is TRBJ2-5, the V gene TRBV6-5, with 11 bases fitting TRBD2. Per the germline V gene, CDR1 is MNHEY and CDR2 is SVGAGI. V shed 6 bases, J shed 0 bases, and the junction held 3 bases outside the gene matches. This CDR3 is built from 15 residues. The CDR3 spells CASSHSGGDQETQYF. In DNA form, the CDR3 reads TGTGCCAGCAGCCATAGCGGGGGGGACCAAGAGACCCAGTACTTC.

The V gene is TRBV7-8, the J gene TRBJ2-3; D is unclear. Trimming cost V 6 bases and J 0 bases, with 10 bases left between them. CDR3 length equals 14 residues. Germline values: CDR1 SGHVS, CDR2 FQNEAQ. In DNA, the CDR3 is TGTGCCAGCAGTAAGAGCGCGAGCACAGATACGCAGTATTTT. As protein: CASSKSASTDTQYF.

V and J are TRBV21-1 and TRBJ1-1. TRBV21-1 is a recognized pseudogene. The CDR3 covers 15 residues. The CDR3 bases are TGTGCCAGCAGCAAGTCGGGAGAGATGAACACTGAAGCTTTCTTT. Translated: CASSKSGEMNTEAFF.

The chain employs TRBV5-8 and TRBJ1-2; D is perhaps TRBD1 (6 bases). V lost 1 base and J lost 3, with 10 bases in between. The CDR3 is made up of 14 amino acids. The V gene's germline CDR1 is SGHTS and CDR2 YDEGEE. CDR3 nucleotides: TGTGCCAGCAGCTTGCACAGGGCCGACTATGGCTACACCTTC. Residues: CASSLHRADYGYTF. The whole variable domain, remainder taken from reference TRBV5-8 and TRBJ1-2, is EAGVTQSPTHLIKTRGQQATLRCSPISGHTSVYWYQQALGLGLQFLLWYDEGEERNRGNFPPRFSGRQFPNYSSELNVNALELEDSALYLCASSLHRADYGYTFGSGTRLTVV.

V usage is TRBV6-5 and J usage is TRBJ2-5; weak D call: TRBD2 (7 bases). The germline gives CDR1 MNHEY, CDR2 SVGAGI. Trimming took off 6 bases at V and 5 bases at J, with 16 bases between the two ends. This CDR3 is built from 14 residues. The CDR3 DNA reads TGTGCCAGCAGACCCCGAGGGGGGGGCGAGACCCAGTACTTC. Its translation is CASRPRGGGETQYF.

This clone was counted a few times. The rearrangement links TRBV25-1 to TRBJ2-3; TRBD1 might be the D (5 bases). CDR1 MGHDK and CDR2 SYGVNS come from the germline V gene. V was cut by 3 bases and J by 1 base, with 14 bases left in between. CDR3 size: 16 residues. The CDR3: CASSEPKGIRTDTQYF. For the CDR3, the DNA is TGTGCCAGCAGTGAGCCAAAGGGGATCCGCACAGATACGCAGTATTTT.

This clone was counted a few times. The chain joins TRBV10-1 to TRBJ2-7; 12 bases map to TRBD2. Germline loops: CDR1 WNHNN, CDR2 SYGVQD (reference sequence). The CDR3 runs to 13 residues. The V and J ends lost 10 bases and 5 bases, in that order; junction bases with no gene match: 6. In nucleotides, the CDR3 is TGCGCCAATAAGACTAGCGGGAGCGACGAGCAGTACTTC. Translation gives CANKTSGSDEQYF.

This clone appeared once. V and J are TRBV6-2 or TRBV6-3 and TRBJ2-1; possible D gene TRBD2, 7 bases. The CDR3 consists of 16 residues. Trimming took off 2 bases at V and 6 bases at J, with 17 bases between the two ends. Germline lookup yields CDR1 MNHEY and CDR2 SVGEGT. In nucleotides, the CDR3 is TGTGCCAGCAGTTACCCCCAAGGGGGGGCCCCCAATGAGCAGTTCTTC. It encodes CASSYPQGGAPNEQFF.

The chain links TRBV28 to TRBJ2-2; the D is unclear. V lost 9 bases and J 1 base, leaving 9 bases between the germline ends. The CDR3 loop spans 13 amino acids. Germline V gene sequence: CDR1 MDHEN, CDR2 SYDVKM. CDR3 sequence reads: CASSPGNTGELFF. DNA of the CDR3: TGTGCCAGTTCTCCGGGGAACACCGGGGAGCTGTTTTTT.

The gene calls are TRBV29-1 and TRBJ2-2, with a tentative D call TRBD1 (5 bases). Per the germline V gene, CDR1 is SQVTM and CDR2 is ANQGSEA. V was trimmed by 5 bases and J by 0 bases, leaving 13 bases between them. The CDR3 is 15 residues long. Here the CDR3 DNA reads TGCAGCGTTAGGGGTGTAGGGGCGAACACCGGGGAGCTGTTTTTT. Protein product: CSVRGVGANTGELFF.

The chain is built from TRBV9 and TRBJ1-1; 11 bases are a match to TRBD1. This CDR3 is 16 amino acids long. With 3 bases clipped from V and 7 bases from J, the junction kept 11 bases outside the gene matches. CDR1 SGDLS and CDR2 YYNGEE come from the germline V gene. The CDR3 sequence: CASSARPGQGAVEAFF. The CDR3, as DNA: TGTGCCAGCAGCGCCCGTCCAGGACAGGGGGCAGTTGAAGCTTTCTTT.

In this sample, this clone turned up a few times. The chain recombines TRBV6-5 with TRBJ2-7; 11 bases align to TRBD2. V shed 8 bases, J shed 6 bases, and the junction held 6 bases outside the gene matches. In germline, CDR1 is MNHEY, CDR2 SVGAGI. CDR3 length equals 13 residues. In DNA form, the CDR3 reads TGTGCCAGCCTAACTAGCGGGAGAGGCGAGCAGTACTTC. Amino acids: CASLTSGRGEQYF.

This rearrangement joins TRBV5-5 to TRBJ1-4, with 10 nucleotides matching TRBD1. The CDR3 runs to 15 residues. In germline, CDR1 is SGHKS, CDR2 YYEKEE (reference sequence). Unmatched junction bases numbered 8, after V lost 4 bases and J lost 8 bases. This CDR3 reads CASSVVGTGVEKLFF. The CDR3 DNA sequence: TGTGCCAGCAGCGTCGTTGGGACAGGGGTAGAAAAACTGTTTTTT. The full variable domain, its missing parts supplied by reference TRBV5-5 and TRBJ1-4, is DAGVTQSPTHLIKTRGQQVTLRCSPISGHKSVSWYQQVLGQGPQFIFQYYEKEERGRGNFPDRFSARQFPNYSSELNVNALLLGDSALYLCASSVVGTGVEKLFFGSGTQLSVL.

The chain carries TRBV24-1 and TRBJ2-1, with a possible D match to TRBD1 (6 bases). The CDR3 has 14 residues. V lost 3 bases and J lost 5, with 10 bases in between. Looked up from germline, CDR1 is KGHDR and CDR2 is SFDVKD. CDR3 sequence reads: CATSDRQDNNEQFF. CDR3 DNA: TGTGCCACCAGTGATAGACAGGATAACAATGAGCAGTTCTTC.

V usage is TRBV29-1 and J usage is TRBJ1-1; no definite D call. The CDR3 spans 12 residues. The germline V and J ends were trimmed by 4 bases and 2 bases, with 8 bases remaining between them. CDR1 is SQVTM and CDR2 is ANQGSEA in the germline V gene. The CDR3 DNA is TGCAGCGTTGGAGCGCGAAACACTGAAGCTTTCTTT. The encoded protein is CSVGARNTEAFF.

The chain couples TRBV7-2 to TRBJ2-3; 8 nucleotides align to TRBD2. Looked up from germline, CDR1 is SGHTA and CDR2 is FQGNSA. Trimming removed 5 bases from V and 2 bases from J; junction bases left unmatched: 3. CDR3 length: 14 residues. CDR3 loop: CASSRGGSTDTQYF. The CDR3 nucleotides read TGTGCCAGCAGCCGCGGGGGGTCCACAGATACGCAGTATTTT.

This clone was recorded once. The J gene is TRBJ2-2, the V gene TRBV27, with D possibly being TRBD2 (7 bases). The germline CDR1 and CDR2 sequences are MNHEY and SMNVEV (reference sequence). The CDR3 is 15 residues long. With 3 bases removed from V and 5 bases from J, the gap between germline ends came to 13 bases. The CDR3 protein is CASSLGGRRTGELFF. Here the CDR3 DNA reads TGTGCCAGCAGTTTGGGGGGGCGCCGTACCGGGGAGCTGTTTTTT.

This clone appeared a single time. This rearrangement joins TRBV5-6 to TRBJ1-1; 10 nucleotides line up with TRBD1. Germline CDR1 is SGHDT and CDR2 is YYEEEE. V lost 4 bases, J lost 3 bases, and 9 bases stayed unmatched. The CDR3 runs 16 residues. The CDR3 is CASSGGTGDRDTEAFF. The CDR3 DNA reads TGTGCCAGCAGCGGGGGGACAGGGGATAGGGACACTGAAGCTTTCTTT.

The chain has TRBV7-8 and TRBJ1-1; TRBD1 matches 8 bases. Germline V gene sequence: CDR1 SGHVS, CDR2 FQNEAQ. The CDR3 runs 15 residues. The J segment lost 11 bases and the V segment lost 5 bases, leaving 16 bases of the junction unmatched. The CDR3: CASSLAGQDSGRAFF. CDR3 nucleotides: TGTGCCAGCAGCCTGGCGGGACAGGACTCGGGTAGGGCTTTCTTT.

This rearrangement joins TRBV18 to TRBJ1-2; no definite D call. V was cut by 4 bases and J by 4 bases, with 7 bases left in between. The CDR3 has 12 residues. Germline CDR1 and CDR2: KGHSH and LQKENI. In nucleotides, the CDR3 is TGTGCCAGCTCACTCGACATCTATGGCTACACCTTC. Protein: CASSLDIYGYTF.

The chain employs TRBV7-8 and TRBJ1-1; maybe TRBD1 (6 bases). V was shortened by 2 bases and J by 5 bases, with 12 bases between the two germline ends. Germline assignment: CDR1 SGHVS and CDR2 FQNEAQ. This CDR3 has 14 amino acids. CDR3 nucleotides: TGTGCCAGCAGCTTACTCAGGGGTGAAACTGAAGCTTTCTTT. It yields the protein CASSLLRGETEAFF.

The rearrangement uses TRBV10-3 and TRBJ2-7; 10 bases are shared with TRBD1. Germline lookup yields CDR1 ENHRY and CDR2 SYGVKD. Trimming at V came to 10 bases and at J to 4 bases, leaving 7 bases not matched to a gene. This CDR3 is built from 13 residues. CDR3 protein: CATGQGSRYEQYV. DNA of the CDR3: TGTGCCACGGGACAGGGGAGTCGGTACGAGCAGTACGTC.

The chain couples TRBV10-3 to TRBJ1-2; 7 bases line up with TRBD1. Germline CDR1 is ENHRY and CDR2 is SYGVKD. This CDR3 has 13 amino acids. The V and J ends lost 3 bases and 5 bases, in that order; junction bases with no gene match: 3. CDR3 bases: TGTGCCATCAGTGATACAGGGGAGTATGGCTACACCTTC. This translates into CAISDTGEYGYTF.

The chain couples TRBV6-5 to TRBJ2-7, with TRBD1 matching 11 bases. V lost 4 bases and J lost 8; bases outside the gene matches: 7. The CDR3 runs to 14 residues. Looked up from germline, CDR1 is MNHEY and CDR2 is SVGAGI. The chain's CDR3 is CASSWWGQGVQQYF. The DNA of the CDR3 is TGTGCCAGCAGTTGGTGGGGACAGGGGGTACAGCAGTACTTC.

The chain uses TRBV6-5 and TRBJ1-5, with 12 bases that match TRBD1. Germline V lookup: CDR1 MNHEY, CDR2 SVGAGI. The CDR3 extends over 16 amino acids. After removal of 2 bases from V and 3 bases from J, the junction contained 2 bases not matched to a gene. CDR3: CASSYGGQGANQPQHF. Written as DNA, the CDR3 is TGTGCCAGCAGTTACGGGGGACAGGGGGCCAATCAGCCCCAGCATTTT.

This clone was observed once. The CDR3 bases are TGCAGCGTCAACAGGGGTGACACTGAAGCTTTCTTT. Translated: CSVNRGDTEAFF. The chain employs TRBV29-1 and TRBJ1-1; 7 bases agree with TRBD1. In germline, CDR1 is SQVTM, CDR2 ANQGSEA. After removal of 6 bases from V and 3 bases from J, the junction contained 4 bases not matched to a gene. CDR3 size: 12 residues.

The V call is TRBV4-2, the J call TRBJ2-2, with 7 bases aligning to TRBD2. Trimming removed 5 bases from V and 7 bases from J; junction bases left unmatched: 4. Germline V gene lookup returns CDR1 LGHNA and CDR2 YNFKEQ. The CDR3 covers 13 residues. CDR3 in amino acids: CASSDRTSGELFF. The CDR3 nucleotides are TGTGCCAGCAGCGACCGGACTAGCGGGGAGCTGTTTTTT.